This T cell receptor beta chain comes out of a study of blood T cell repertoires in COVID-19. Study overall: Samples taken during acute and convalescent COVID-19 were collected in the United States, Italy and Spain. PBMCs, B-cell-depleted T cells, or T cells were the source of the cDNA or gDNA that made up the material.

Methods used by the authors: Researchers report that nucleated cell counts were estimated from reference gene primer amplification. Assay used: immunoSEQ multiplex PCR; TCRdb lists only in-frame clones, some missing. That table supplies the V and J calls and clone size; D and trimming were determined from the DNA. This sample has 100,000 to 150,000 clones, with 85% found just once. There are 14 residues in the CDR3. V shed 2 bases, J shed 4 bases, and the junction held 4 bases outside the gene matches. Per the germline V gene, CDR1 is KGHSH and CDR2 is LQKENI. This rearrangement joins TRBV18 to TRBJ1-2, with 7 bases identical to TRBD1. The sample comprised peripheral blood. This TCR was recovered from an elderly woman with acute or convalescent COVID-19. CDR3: CASSPIGDSYGYTF. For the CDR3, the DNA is TGTGCCAGCTCACCAATCGGGGACAGCTATGGCTACACCTTC.